Sequencing of this TCR beta chain was carried out in a study of T cells after yellow fever vaccination. General observations from the study: Detected again after the booster were most primary-vaccination clones, at 95% to 97% CD4 and roughly 88% CD8. Sorted repertoires could include abundant contaminating clonotypes from bulk cells.

A single record per CDR3 protein comes from TCRdb applying MiXCR to the 5' RACE reads. The repertoire holds under 400,000 distinct CDR3 sequences, with around a tenth as singletons. Germline CDR1 reads SGDLS; CDR2 reads YYNGEE. The CDR3 runs 14 residues. After removal of 4 bases from V and 5 bases from J, the junction contained 6 bases not matched to a gene. This clonotype was picked up a small number of times. Its specificity is not known. The receptor was isolated from a man between 18 and 29 years old who received the YFV17D yellow fever vaccine. Material: PBMCs, obtained on the day of the first yellow fever vaccination. The rearrangement joins TRBV9 to TRBJ1-3, with TRBD1 identical over 7 bases. The CDR3 loop is CASSQEDRRNTIYF. The DNA for the CDR3 is TGTGCCAGCAGCCAAGAGGACAGGAGAAACACCATATATTTT.